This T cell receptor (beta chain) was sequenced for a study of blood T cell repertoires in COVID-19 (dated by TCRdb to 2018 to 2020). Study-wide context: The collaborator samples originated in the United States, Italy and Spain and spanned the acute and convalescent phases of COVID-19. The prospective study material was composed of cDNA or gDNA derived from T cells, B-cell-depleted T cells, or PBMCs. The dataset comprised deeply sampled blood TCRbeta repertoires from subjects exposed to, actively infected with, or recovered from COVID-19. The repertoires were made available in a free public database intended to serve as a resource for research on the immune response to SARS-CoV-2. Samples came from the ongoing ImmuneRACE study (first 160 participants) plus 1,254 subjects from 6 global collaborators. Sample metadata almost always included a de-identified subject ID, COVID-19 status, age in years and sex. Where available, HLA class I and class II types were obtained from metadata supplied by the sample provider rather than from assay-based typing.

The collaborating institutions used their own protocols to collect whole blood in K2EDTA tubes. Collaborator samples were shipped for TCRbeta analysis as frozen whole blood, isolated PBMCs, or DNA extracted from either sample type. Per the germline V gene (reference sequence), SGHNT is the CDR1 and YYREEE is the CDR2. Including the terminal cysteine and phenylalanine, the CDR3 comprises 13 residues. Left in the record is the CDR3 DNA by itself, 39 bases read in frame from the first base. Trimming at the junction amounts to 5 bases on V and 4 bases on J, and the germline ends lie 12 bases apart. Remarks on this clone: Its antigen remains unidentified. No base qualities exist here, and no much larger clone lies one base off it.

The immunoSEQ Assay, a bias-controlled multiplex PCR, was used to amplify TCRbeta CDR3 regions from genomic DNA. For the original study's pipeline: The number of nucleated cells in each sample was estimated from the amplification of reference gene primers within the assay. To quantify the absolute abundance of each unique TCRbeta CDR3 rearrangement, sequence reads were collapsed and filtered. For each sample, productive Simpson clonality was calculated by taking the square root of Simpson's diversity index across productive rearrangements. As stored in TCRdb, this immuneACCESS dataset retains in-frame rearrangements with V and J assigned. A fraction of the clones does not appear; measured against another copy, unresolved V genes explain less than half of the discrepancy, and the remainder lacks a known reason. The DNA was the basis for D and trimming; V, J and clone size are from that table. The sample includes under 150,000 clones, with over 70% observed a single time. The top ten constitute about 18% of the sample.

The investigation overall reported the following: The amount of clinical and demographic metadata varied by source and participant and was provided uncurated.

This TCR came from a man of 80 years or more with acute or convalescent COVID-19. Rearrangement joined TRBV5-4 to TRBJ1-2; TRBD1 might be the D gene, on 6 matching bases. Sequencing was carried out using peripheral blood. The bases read TGTGCCAGCAGGCCAGGGGATGGCTATGGCTACACCTTC. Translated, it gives CASRPGDGYGYTF.